One sample yielded the 9 T cell receptor beta chains listed below, sequenced in a study of control samples from healthy donors and cancer patients. The protocol was immunoSEQ multiplex PCR, while the TCRdb copy is restricted to in-frame clones and leaves out a portion. The repertoire holds 100,000 to 150,000 clones, with 75% to 95% as singletons. The specimen sequenced was blood. Receptor source: a man between 18 and 35 years old in good health.

The chain carries TRBV10-3 and TRBJ2-3; 10 bases are shared with TRBD2. V lost 4 bases, J lost 2 bases, and 3 bases stayed unmatched. Germline V lookup: CDR1 ENHRY, CDR2 SYGVKD. The CDR3 sequence is 15 residues long. CDR3 sequence: CAISGGLANTDTQYF. The CDR3 DNA reads TGTGCCATCAGTGGGGGACTAGCGAACACAGATACGCAGTATTTT.

The chain combines TRBV11-2 with TRBJ1-2; D ambiguous. The ends were cut back, 3 bases at V and 4 bases at J, with 18 bases in the middle. Germline V lookup: CDR1 SGHAT, CDR2 FQNNGV. The CDR3 is 16 residues long. CDR3 residues: CASSLGRTSQSYGYTF. CDR3 sequence (DNA): TGTGCCAGCAGCTTGGGTCGGACTTCTCAGAGCTATGGCTACACCTTC.

V is TRBV13 and J is TRBJ2-1; 8 nucleotides match TRBD2. The germline CDR1 and CDR2 sequences are PRHDT and FYEKMQ (reference sequence). V lost 4 bases and J lost 15; bases outside the gene matches: 14. There are 14 residues in the CDR3. CDR3 in DNA: TGTGCCAGCAGCTCCCTTGAGGTTGGGACTAGAACGTTCTTC. Encoded protein: CASSSLEVGTRTFF.

V and J are TRBV27 and TRBJ1-1; no firm D call. The ends were cut back, 5 bases at V and 0 bases at J, with 7 bases in the middle. The CDR3 length is 13 residues. CDR1 and CDR2 (germline): MNHEY, SMNVEV (reference sequence). In DNA form, the CDR3 reads TGTGCCAGCAGTCACAGTGTGAACACTGAAGCTTTCTTT. Translated: CASSHSVNTEAFF.

This clone was detected a few times. V gene TRBV5-1 combines with J gene TRBJ1-6, with 11 bases fitting TRBD1. The CDR3 runs to 15 residues. The junction had 5 bases not matched to a gene; V was cut back by 4 bases and J by 8 bases. Germline V gene sequence: CDR1 SGHRS, CDR2 YFSETQ. The CDR3 DNA follows: TGCGCCAGCAGCGTGCGGACAGGGGGCGATTCACCCCTCCACTTT. Translation: CASSVRTGGDSPLHF.

This clone was seen repeatedly, ten times or more. CDR3 residues: CASSYSFVGTYEQYF. The CDR3 bases are TGTGCCAGCAGTTACTCCTTCGTTGGGACCTACGAGCAGTACTTC. This sequence joins TRBV6-5 and TRBJ2-7; no clear D. The CDR3 consists of 15 residues. Trimming stripped 0 bases from V and 2 bases from J, with 11 bases between. Germline assignment: CDR1 MNHEY and CDR2 SVGAGI.

The chain couples TRBV11-2 to TRBJ2-1, with a weak D call TRBD1 (6 bases). In germline, CDR1 is SGHAT, CDR2 FQNNGV. The CDR3 covers 15 residues. V lost 1 base, J lost 2 bases, and 9 bases lay in between. DNA of the CDR3: TGTGCCAGCAGCTTAGGGGACATCCCCTACAATGAGCAGTTCTTC. Translating gives CASSLGDIPYNEQFF.

The chain employs TRBV14 and TRBJ2-7, with D unresolved. Germline assignment: CDR1 SGHDN and CDR2 FVKESK. Trimming stripped 4 bases from V and 12 bases from J, with 13 bases between. This CDR3 region has 11 residues. The CDR3 here is CASSLPLTSYV. CDR3 in DNA: TGTGCCAGCAGCCTCCCTTTAACGTCGTACGTC.

The chain has TRBV7-2 and TRBJ2-7, with 7 bases lining up with TRBD1. The V and J ends lost 1 base and 0 bases, in that order; junction bases with no gene match: 3. Looked up from germline, CDR1 is SGHTA and CDR2 is FQGNSA. The CDR3 is 15 residues long. The CDR3 region has the DNA TGTGCCAGCAGCTTAGGACAGGGACACTCCTACGAGCAGTACGTC. The encoded protein is CASSLGQGHSYEQYV.